The subject of this entry is one TCR beta chain. This specimen comes from a study of shared clonotypes between healthy human individuals. Germline V gene lookup returns CDR1 MNHEY and CDR2 SMNVEV (reference sequence). The CDR3 is 13 amino acids. V lost 3 bases and J lost 4, with 9 bases in between. Several immunoSEQ plates held equal portions of the genomic DNA taken from each subset. Profiled with immunoSEQ multiplex PCR; TCRdb holds only in-frame clones, not every one. The sample comprises roughly 2.6 million clones, approximately 94% of which are singletons, and 0.11% to 0.15% rests with the top ten.

The chain couples TRBV27 to TRBJ1-2; the D gene is possibly TRBD1 (5 bases). The TCR sequence derives from a man between 18 and 35 years old in good health. The sequenced sample consisted of naive CD4+ T cells sorted from blood. Subset meaning: CD45RA+ positively selected. The CDR3 loop is CASSFRDAYGYTF. CDR3 bases: TGTGCCAGCAGTTTCAGGGATGCCTATGGCTACACCTTC.